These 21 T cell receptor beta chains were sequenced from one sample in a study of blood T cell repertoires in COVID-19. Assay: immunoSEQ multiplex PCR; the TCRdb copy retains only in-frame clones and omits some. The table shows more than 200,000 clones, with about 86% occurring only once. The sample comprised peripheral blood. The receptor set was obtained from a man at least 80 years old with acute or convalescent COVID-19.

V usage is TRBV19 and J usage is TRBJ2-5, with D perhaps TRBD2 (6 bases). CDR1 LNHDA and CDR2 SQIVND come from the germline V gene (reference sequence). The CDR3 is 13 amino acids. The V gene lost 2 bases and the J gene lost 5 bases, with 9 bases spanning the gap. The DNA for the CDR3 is TGTGCCAGTAGTATACGGGAGTGGGAGACCCAGTACTTC. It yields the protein CASSIREWETQYF.

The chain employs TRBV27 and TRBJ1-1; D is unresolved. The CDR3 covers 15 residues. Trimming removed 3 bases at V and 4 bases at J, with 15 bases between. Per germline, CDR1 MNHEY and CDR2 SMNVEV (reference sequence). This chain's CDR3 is CASSFAGRRITEAFF. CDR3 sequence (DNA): TGTGCCAGCAGTTTTGCGGGTCGTCGGATCACTGAAGCTTTCTTT.

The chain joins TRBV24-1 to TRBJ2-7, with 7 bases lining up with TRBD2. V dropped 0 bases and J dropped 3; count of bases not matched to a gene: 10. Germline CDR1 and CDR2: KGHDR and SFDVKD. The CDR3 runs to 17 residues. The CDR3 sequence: CATSDLYPERGLYEQYF. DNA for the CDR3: TGTGCCACCAGTGATTTGTACCCCGAGCGGGGCCTCTACGAGCAGTACTTC.

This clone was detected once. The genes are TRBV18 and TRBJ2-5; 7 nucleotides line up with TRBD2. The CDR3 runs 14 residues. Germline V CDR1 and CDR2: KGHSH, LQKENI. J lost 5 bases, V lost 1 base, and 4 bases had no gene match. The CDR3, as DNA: TGTGCCAGCTCACCACGGGGACTAACGGAGACCCAGTACTTC. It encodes CASSPRGLTETQYF.

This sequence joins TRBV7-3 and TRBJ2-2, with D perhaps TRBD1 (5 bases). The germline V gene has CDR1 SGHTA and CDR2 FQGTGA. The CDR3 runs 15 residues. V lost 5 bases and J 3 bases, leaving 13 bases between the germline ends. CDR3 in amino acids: CASSPNPGYTGELFF. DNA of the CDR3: TGTGCCAGCAGCCCCAATCCAGGGTACACCGGGGAGCTGTTTTTT.

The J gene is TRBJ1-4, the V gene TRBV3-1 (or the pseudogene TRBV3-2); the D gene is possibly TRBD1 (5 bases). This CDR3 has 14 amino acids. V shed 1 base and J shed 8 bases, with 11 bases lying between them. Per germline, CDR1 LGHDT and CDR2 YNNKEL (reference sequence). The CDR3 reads CASSQGGVREKLFF. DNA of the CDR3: TGTGCCAGCAGCCAAGGGGGGGTCCGCGAAAAACTGTTTTTT.

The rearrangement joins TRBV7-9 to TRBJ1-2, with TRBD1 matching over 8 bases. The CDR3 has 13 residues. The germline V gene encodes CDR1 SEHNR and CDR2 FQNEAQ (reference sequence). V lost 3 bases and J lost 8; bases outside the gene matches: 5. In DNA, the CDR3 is TGTGCCAGCAGCTTCGGGACAGGCCTCGGCTACACCTTC. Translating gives CASSFGTGLGYTF.

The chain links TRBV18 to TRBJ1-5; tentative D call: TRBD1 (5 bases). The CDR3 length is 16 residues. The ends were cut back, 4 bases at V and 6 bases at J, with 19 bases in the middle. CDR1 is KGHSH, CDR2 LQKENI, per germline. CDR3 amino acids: CASSRTLGQGGQPQHF. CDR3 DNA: TGTGCCAGCTCACGTACACTCGGGCAGGGAGGTCAGCCCCAGCATTTT.

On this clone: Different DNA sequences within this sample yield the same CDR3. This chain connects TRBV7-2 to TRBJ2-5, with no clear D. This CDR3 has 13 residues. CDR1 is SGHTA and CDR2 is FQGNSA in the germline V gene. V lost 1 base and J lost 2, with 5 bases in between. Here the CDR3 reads CASSLGTQETQYF. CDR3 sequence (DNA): TGTGCCAGCAGCTTAGGTACACAAGAGACCCAGTACTTC.

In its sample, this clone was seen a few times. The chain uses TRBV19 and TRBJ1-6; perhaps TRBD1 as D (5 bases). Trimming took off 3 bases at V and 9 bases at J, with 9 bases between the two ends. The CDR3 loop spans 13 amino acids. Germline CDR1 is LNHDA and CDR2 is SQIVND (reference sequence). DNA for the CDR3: TGTGCCAGTAGTATTATCGGGGGTTCACCCCTCCACTTT. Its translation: CASSIIGGSPLHF.

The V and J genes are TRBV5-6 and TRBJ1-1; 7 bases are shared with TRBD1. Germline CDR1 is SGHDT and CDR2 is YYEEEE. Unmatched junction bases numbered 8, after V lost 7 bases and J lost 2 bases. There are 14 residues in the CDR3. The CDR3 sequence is CASWLRQGNTEAFF. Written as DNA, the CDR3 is TGTGCCAGCTGGTTGAGACAGGGCAACACTGAAGCTTTCTTT.

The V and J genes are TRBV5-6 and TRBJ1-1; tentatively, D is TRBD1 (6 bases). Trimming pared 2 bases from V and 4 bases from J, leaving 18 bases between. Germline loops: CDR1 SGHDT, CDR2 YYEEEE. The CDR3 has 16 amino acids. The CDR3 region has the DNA TGTGCCAGCAGCTTTTCACCGACAGGCCCGGGCACTGAAGCTTTCTTT. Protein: CASSFSPTGPGTEAFF.

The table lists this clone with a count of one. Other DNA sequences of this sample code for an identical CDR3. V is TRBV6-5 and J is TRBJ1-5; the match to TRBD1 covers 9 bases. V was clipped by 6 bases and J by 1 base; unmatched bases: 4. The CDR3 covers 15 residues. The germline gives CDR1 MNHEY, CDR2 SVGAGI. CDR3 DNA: TGTGCCAGCAGCCCGGACAGGGGAAGCAATCAGCCCCAGCATTTT. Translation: CASSPDRGSNQPQHF.

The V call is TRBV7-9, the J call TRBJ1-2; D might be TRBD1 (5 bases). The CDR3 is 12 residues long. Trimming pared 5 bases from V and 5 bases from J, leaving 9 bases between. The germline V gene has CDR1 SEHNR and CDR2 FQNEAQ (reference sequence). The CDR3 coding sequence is TGTGCCAGCAGCAAGACAGATTATGGCTACACCTTC. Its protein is CASSKTDYGYTF.

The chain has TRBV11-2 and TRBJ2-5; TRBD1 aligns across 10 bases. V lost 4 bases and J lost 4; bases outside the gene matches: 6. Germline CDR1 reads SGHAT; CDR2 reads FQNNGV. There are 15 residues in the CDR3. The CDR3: CASSSRTGGAETQYF. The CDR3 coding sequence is TGTGCCAGCAGCTCCCGGACAGGGGGGGCAGAGACCCAGTACTTC.

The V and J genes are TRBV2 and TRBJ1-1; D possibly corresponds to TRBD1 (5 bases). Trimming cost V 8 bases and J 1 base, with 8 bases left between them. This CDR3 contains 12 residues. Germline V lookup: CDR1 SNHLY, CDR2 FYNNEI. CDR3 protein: CASEGQNTEAFF. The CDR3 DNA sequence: TGTGCCAGCGAAGGACAGAACACTGAAGCTTTCTTT.

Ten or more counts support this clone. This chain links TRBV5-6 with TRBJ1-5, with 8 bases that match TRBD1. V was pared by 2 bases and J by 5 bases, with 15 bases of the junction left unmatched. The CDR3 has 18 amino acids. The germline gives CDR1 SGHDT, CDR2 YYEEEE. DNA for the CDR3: TGTGCCAGCAGCTTTGGGCAGGGGGCAGGCAGGGGTTATCAGCCCCAGCATTTT. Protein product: CASSFGQGAGRGYQPQHF.

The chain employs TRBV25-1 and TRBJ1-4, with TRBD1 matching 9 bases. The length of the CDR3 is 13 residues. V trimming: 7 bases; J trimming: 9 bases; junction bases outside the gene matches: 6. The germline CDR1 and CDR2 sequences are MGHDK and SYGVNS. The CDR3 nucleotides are TGTGCCAGCAAGGGGACAGGGACCCAAAAACTGTTTTTT. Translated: CASKGTGTQKLFF.

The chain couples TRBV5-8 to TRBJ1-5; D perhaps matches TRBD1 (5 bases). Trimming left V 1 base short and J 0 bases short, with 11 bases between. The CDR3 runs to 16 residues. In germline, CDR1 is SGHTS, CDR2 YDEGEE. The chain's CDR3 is CASSLRGSYSNQPQHF. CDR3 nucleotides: TGTGCCAGCAGCTTGAGGGGCAGCTATAGCAATCAGCCCCAGCATTTT.

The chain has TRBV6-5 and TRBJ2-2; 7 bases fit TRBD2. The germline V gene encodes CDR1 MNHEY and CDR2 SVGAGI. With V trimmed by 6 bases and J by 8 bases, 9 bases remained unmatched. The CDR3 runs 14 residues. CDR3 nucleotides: TGTGCCAGCAGCATCCGGGACTACGTAGGGGAGCTGTTTTTT. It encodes CASSIRDYVGELFF.

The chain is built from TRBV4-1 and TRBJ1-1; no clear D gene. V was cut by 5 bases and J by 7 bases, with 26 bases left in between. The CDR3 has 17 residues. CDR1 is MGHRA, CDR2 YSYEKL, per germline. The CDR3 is CASSYSGGSITNREAFF. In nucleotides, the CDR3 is TGCGCCAGCAGCTACTCGGGAGGGTCCATTACCAACCGTGAAGCTTTCTTT.